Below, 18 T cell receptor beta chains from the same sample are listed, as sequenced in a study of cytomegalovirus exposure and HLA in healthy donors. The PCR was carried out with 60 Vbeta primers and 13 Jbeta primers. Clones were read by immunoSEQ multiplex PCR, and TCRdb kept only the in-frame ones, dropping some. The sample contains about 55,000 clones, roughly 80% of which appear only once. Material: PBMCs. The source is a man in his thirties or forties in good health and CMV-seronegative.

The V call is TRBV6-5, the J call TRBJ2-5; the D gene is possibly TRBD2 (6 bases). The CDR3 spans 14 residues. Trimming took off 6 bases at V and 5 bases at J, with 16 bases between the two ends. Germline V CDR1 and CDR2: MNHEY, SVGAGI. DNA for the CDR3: TGTGCCAGCAGGGGGCCGGGAGATTGGGAGACCCAGTACTTC. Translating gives CASRGPGDWETQYF.

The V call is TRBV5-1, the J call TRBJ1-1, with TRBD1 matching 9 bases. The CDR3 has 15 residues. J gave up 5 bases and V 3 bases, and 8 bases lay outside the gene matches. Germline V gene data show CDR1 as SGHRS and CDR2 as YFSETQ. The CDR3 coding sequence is TGCGCCAGCAGCTACCTACAGGGGGCAGGGACTGAAGCTTTCTTT. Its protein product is CASSYLQGAGTEAFF.

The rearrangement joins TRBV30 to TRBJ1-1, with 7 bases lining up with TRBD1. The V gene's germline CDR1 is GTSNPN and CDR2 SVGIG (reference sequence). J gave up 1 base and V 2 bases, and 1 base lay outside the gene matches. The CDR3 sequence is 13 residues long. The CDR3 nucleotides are TGTGCCTGGAGTCGGACAGGGAACACTGAAGCTTTCTTT. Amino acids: CAWSRTGNTEAFF.

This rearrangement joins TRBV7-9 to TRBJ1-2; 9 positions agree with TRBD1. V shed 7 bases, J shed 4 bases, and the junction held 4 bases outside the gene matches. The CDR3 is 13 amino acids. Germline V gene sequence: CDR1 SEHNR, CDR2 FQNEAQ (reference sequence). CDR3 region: CASTLQGAYGYTF. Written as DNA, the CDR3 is TGTGCCAGCACTTTACAGGGGGCCTATGGCTACACCTTC.

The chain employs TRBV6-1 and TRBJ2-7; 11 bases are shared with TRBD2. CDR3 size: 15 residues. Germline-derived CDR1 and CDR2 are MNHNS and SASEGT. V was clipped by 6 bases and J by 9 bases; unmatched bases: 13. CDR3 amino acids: CASRHGTSGVRGQYF. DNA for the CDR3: TGTGCCAGCAGGCACGGGACTAGCGGTGTACGTGGGCAGTACTTC.

CDR3 residues: CAWSAGISYGYTF. The CDR3 nucleotides read TGTGCCTGGAGTGCTGGCATATCCTATGGCTACACCTTC. The V and J genes are TRBV30 and TRBJ1-2, with no clear D. The CDR3 totals 13 residues. Germline values: CDR1 GTSNPN, CDR2 SVGIG (reference sequence). The germline V and J ends were trimmed by 1 base and 4 bases, with 10 bases remaining between them.

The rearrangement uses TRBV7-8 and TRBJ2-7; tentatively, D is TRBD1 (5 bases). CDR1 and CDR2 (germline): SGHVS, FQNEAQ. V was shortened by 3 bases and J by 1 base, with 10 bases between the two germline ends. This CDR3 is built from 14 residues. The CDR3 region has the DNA TGTGCCAGCAGCTTCATCGACAGTTCCTACGAGCAGTACTTC. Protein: CASSFIDSSYEQYF. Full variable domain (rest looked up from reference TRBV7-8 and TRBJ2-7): GAGVSQSPRYKVAKRGQDVALRCDPISGHVSLFWYQQALGQGPEFLTYFQNEAQLDKSGLPSDRFFAERPEGSVSTLKIQRTQQEDSAVYLCASSFIDSSYEQYFGPGTRLTVT.

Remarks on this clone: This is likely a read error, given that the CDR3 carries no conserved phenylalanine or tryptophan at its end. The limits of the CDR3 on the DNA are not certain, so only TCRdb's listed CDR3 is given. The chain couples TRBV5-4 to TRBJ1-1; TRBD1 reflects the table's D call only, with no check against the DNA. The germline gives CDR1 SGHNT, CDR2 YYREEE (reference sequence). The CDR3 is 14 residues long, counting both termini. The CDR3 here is CASSLISFRQDRSI.

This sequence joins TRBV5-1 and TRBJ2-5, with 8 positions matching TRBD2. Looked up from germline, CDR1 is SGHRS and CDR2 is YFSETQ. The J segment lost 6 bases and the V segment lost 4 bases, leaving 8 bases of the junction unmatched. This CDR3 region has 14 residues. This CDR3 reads CASSRSSGEKTQYF. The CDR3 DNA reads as TGCGCCAGCAGCCGAAGTAGCGGGGAGAAGACCCAGTACTTC. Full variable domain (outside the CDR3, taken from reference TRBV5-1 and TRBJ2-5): KAGVTQTPRYLIKTRGQQVTLSCSPISGHRSVSWYQQTPGQGLQFLFEYFSETQRNKGNFPGRFSGRQFSNSRSEMNVSTLELGDSALYLCASSRSSGEKTQYFGPGTRLLVL.

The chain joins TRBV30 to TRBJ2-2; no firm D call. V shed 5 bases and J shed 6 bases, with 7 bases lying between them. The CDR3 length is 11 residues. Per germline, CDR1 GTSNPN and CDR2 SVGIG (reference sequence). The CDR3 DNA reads TGTGCCTGGGAGGTGTCCGGGGAGCTGTTTTTT. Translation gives CAWEVSGELFF.

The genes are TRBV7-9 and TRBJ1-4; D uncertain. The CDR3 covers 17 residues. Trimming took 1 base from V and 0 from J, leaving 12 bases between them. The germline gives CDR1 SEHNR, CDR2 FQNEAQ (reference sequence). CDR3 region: CASSLGGSGTTNEKLFF. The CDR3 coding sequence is TGTGCCAGCAGCTTAGGCGGGTCGGGGACAACTAATGAAAAACTGTTTTTT.

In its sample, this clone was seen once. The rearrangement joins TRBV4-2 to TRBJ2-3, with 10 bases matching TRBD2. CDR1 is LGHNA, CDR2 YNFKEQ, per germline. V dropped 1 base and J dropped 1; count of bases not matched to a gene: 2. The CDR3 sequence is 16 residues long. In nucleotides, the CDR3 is TGTGCCAGCAGCCAAGTGAGCGGGGGGGGCACAGATACGCAGTATTTT. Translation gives CASSQVSGGGTDTQYF.

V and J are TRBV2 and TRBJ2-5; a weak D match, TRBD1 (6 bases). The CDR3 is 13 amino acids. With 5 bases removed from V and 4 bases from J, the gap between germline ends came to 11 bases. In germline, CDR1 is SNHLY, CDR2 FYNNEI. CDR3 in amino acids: CASSPSGVETQYF. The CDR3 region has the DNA TGTGCCAGCAGTCCCTCAGGGGTAGAGACCCAGTACTTC.

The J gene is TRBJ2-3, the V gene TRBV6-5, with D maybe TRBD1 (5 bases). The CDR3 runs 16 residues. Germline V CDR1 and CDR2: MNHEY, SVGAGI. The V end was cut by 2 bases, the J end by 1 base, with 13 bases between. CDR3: CASSYQQAVGTDTQYF. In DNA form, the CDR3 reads TGTGCCAGCAGTTACCAACAGGCTGTTGGCACAGATACGCAGTATTTT.

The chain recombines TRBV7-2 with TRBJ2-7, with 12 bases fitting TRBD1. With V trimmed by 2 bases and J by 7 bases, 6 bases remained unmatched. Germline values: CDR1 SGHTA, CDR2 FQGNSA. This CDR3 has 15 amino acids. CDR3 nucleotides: TGTGCCAGCAGCTTAATGGGGGACAGGGGGCGGGAGCAGTACTTC. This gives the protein CASSLMGDRGREQYF.

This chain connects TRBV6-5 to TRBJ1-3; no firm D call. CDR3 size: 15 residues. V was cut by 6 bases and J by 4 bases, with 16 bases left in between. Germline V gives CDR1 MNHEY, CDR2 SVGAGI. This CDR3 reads CASSRRGPIGNTIYF. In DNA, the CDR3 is TGTGCCAGCAGCCGCCGCGGGCCGATAGGAAACACCATATATTTT.

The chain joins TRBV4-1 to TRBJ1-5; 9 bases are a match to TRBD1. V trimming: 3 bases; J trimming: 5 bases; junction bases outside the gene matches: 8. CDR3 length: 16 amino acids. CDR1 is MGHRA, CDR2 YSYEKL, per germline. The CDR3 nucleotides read TGCGCCAGCAGCCAGCCATCGACAGGGGGTTATCAGCCCCAGCATTTT. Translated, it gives CASSQPSTGGYQPQHF.

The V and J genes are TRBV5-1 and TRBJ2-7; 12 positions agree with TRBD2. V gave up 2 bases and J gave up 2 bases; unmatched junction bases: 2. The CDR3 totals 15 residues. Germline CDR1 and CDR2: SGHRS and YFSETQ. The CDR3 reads CASSFLAGGPYEQYF. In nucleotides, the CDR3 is TGCGCCAGCAGCTTCCTAGCGGGAGGGCCCTACGAGCAGTACTTC. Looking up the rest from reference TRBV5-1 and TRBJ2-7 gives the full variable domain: KAGVTQTPRYLIKTRGQQVTLSCSPISGHRSVSWYQQTPGQGLQFLFEYFSETQRNKGNFPGRFSGRQFSNSRSEMNVSTLELGDSALYLCASSFLAGGPYEQYFGPGTRLTVT.